The subject of this entry is one T cell receptor beta chain. Its target is not known. At one boundary the junction diverges from the germline segment, which might be a read error. The CDR3 covers 11 residues. Germline CDR1 is MDHEN and CDR2 is SYDVKM. The repertoire was sequenced with immunoSEQ multiplex PCR; TCRdb's copy has only in-frame clones and lacks some. The sample records several thousand clones, around 73% being singletons. This sample is part of a study of immune evolution from preneoplasia to lung adenocarcinoma. Background on the study: HLA loss of heterozygosity: about 7% AIS, about 15% MIA, approximately 31% ADC, none AAH.

Macro-dissection enriched premalignant or tumor cells before nucleic acid extraction. Study outcomes and limitations: Clonality was highest in normal lung, lower in later-stage lesions apparently.

This chain joins TRBV28 and TRBJ1-2; D gene ambiguous. The clonotype was recovered from an older donor with lung adenocarcinoma. Material: FFPE minimally invasive lung adenocarcinoma tissue. The CDR3: CASRENYVYTF. In DNA, the CDR3 is TGTGCCAGCAGGGAAAACTATGTCTACACCTTC.